The entry below describes one TCR beta chain. Looked up from germline, CDR1 is SGHRS and CDR2 is YFSETQ. Trimming took off 3 bases at V and 1 base at J, with 9 bases between the two ends. This CDR3 spans 14 amino acids. The data originate from a study of T-cell memory formation after mild COVID-19. TCRdb reanalysed the 5' RACE reads using MiXCR and keeps one entry per CDR3 protein. The sample yields about 500,000 distinct CDR3 sequences, roughly 20% seen once. V is TRBV5-1 and J is TRBJ2-3, with no clear D. This receptor was identified in an adult woman who had mild COVID-19 (a few samples of this study predate the infection). Cell type and time point are not known. The sample consisted of PBMCs or a T cell subset sorted from them (not recorded which). This CDR3 is CASSWVGGTDTQYF. CDR3 coding DNA: TGCGCCAGCAGCTGGGTAGGTGGCACAGATACGCAGTATTTT.